The next 22 T cell receptor beta chains were all read from a single sample in a study of shared clonotypes between healthy human individuals. Sequencing was performed with immunoSEQ multiplex PCR; in TCRdb, only in-frame clones are kept and a portion is missing. The sample includes about 2 million clones, 85% to 95% of them seen just once. Material: naive CD4+ T cells sorted from blood. Subset in this sample: CD45RA+ positively selected. The receptors shown here come from a man younger than 30 in good health.

The chain has TRBV30 and TRBJ2-7; 7 bases fit TRBD1. The CDR3 covers 13 residues. V was pared by 0 bases and J by 3 bases, with 2 bases of the junction left unmatched. Germline V lookup: CDR1 GTSNPN, CDR2 SVGIG (reference sequence). The CDR3, as DNA: TGTGCCTGGAGTGTTGGACAGGACTACGAGCAGTACTTC. This gives the protein CAWSVGQDYEQYF.

The chain has TRBV5-4 and TRBJ1-4; 9 positions match TRBD1. CDR1 and CDR2 from the germline V gene are SGHNT and YYREEE (reference sequence). The junction had 6 bases not matched to a gene; V was cut back by 4 bases and J by 8 bases. This CDR3 contains 14 residues. CDR3 amino acids: CASSPGQGTEKLFF. The CDR3 DNA reads TGTGCCAGCAGCCCGGGACAGGGAACGGAAAAACTGTTTTTT.

The chain is built from TRBV10-3 and TRBJ2-7, with D uncertain. The CDR3 is 14 amino acids. V lost 2 bases and J lost 3, with 11 bases in between. The germline V gene encodes CDR1 ENHRY and CDR2 SYGVKD. The CDR3 reads CAISEGPVGYEQYF. The CDR3 DNA is TGTGCCATCAGTGAGGGCCCCGTCGGCTACGAGCAGTACTTC.

CDR3 sequence (DNA): TGTGCCAGCAGTGTGTGGGGTGACAATTCACCCCTCCACTTT. Encoded protein: CASSVWGDNSPLHF. The rearrangement links TRBV27 to TRBJ1-6; no clear D. The CDR3 totals 14 residues. Germline V lookup: CDR1 MNHEY, CDR2 SMNVEV (reference sequence). V was cut by 5 bases and J by 7 bases, with 12 bases left in between.

Note on this clone: Other DNA sequences from this sample encode an identical CDR3 as well. This chain connects TRBV6-5 to TRBJ2-3; D is uncertain. The CDR3 length is 14 residues. V was pared by 0 bases and J by 1 base, with 5 bases between. CDR1 is MNHEY and CDR2 is SVGAGI in the germline V gene. CDR3 nucleotides: TGTGCCAGCAGTTACTCAACAGGCACAGATACGCAGTATTTT. Translating it yields CASSYSTGTDTQYF.

Regarding this clone: Other nucleotide sequences from this sample produce the same CDR3. V usage is TRBV7-9 and J usage is TRBJ2-2, with unresolved D. From germline, CDR1 is SEHNR and CDR2 FQNEAQ (reference sequence). The CDR3 loop spans 13 amino acids. With 5 bases removed from V and 1 base from J, the gap between germline ends came to 5 bases. The CDR3 loop is CASSPQNTGELFF. The CDR3, as DNA: TGTGCCAGCAGCCCCCAGAACACCGGGGAGCTGTTTTTT.

CDR3 sequence: CASSTATSPYEQYF. The CDR3 DNA is TGTGCCAGTAGTACCGCAACCTCTCCCTACGAGCAGTACTTC. This chain uses TRBV19 with TRBJ2-7, with no clear D. Germline loops: CDR1 LNHDA, CDR2 SQIVND (reference sequence). Trimming removed 4 bases from V and 2 bases from J, with 12 bases in between. The CDR3 consists of 14 residues.

The chain links TRBV18 to TRBJ2-7; D possibly corresponds to TRBD2 (5 bases). Trimming took off 3 bases at V and 7 bases at J, with 16 bases between the two ends. Germline V gives CDR1 KGHSH, CDR2 LQKENI. The CDR3 length is 14 residues. In nucleotides, the CDR3 is TGTGCCAGCTCACCCCGGGGTAGCGCGAATGAGCAGTACTTC. Protein: CASSPRGSANEQYF.

This clone was detected once. This chain joins TRBV10-3 and TRBJ2-1, with D uncertain. Germline values: CDR1 ENHRY, CDR2 SYGVKD. V was clipped by 1 base and J by 7 bases, with 8 bases between them. The CDR3 spans 13 residues. The CDR3 is CAISEWVANEQFF. In DNA, the CDR3 is TGTGCCATCAGTGAGTGGGTAGCTAATGAGCAGTTCTTC.

A remark on this clone: Different DNA sequences within this sample yield the same CDR3. This sequence joins TRBV6-1 and TRBJ1-2; D is unclear. The V end was cut by 3 bases, the J end by 4 bases, with 9 bases between. Germline CDR1 is MNHNS and CDR2 is SASEGT. The CDR3 runs 13 residues. The CDR3 spells CASSEAGIYGYTF. CDR3 coding DNA: TGTGCCAGCAGTGAGGCAGGAATCTATGGCTACACCTTC.

V and J are TRBV5-1 and TRBJ2-5; 7 nucleotides line up with TRBD2. V was pared by 4 bases and J by 2 bases, with 11 bases of the junction left unmatched. Germline lookup yields CDR1 SGHRS and CDR2 YFSETQ. This CDR3 contains 16 residues. The chain's CDR3 is CASSPGMAGRQETQYF. CDR3 DNA sequence: TGCGCCAGCAGCCCGGGGATGGCCGGGAGGCAAGAGACCCAGTACTTC.

This clone was seen once. The chain uses TRBV6-1 and TRBJ2-7, with D maybe TRBD1 (6 bases). Germline V gives CDR1 MNHNS, CDR2 SASEGT. This CDR3 contains 16 residues. Trimming pared 2 bases from V and 0 bases from J, leaving 14 bases between. CDR3 coding DNA: TGTGCCAGCAGTGAACCGGGACACCTTTTCTCCTACGAGCAGTACTTC. Translation: CASSEPGHLFSYEQYF.

The V gene is TRBV4-1, the J gene TRBJ2-7; TRBD2 agrees at 8 bases. With 0 bases clipped from V and 5 bases from J, the junction kept 18 bases outside the gene matches. Germline V gene sequence: CDR1 MGHRA, CDR2 YSYEKL. The CDR3 is 19 amino acids. In DNA form, the CDR3 reads TGCGCCAGCAGCCAAGACCCCACCCCCTTAAGCGGGAGACACAACGAGCAGTACTTC. Encoded protein: CASSQDPTPLSGRHNEQYF.

The V call is TRBV29-1, the J call TRBJ1-2; D not certain. Germline CDR1 reads SQVTM; CDR2 reads ANQGSEA. This CDR3 is 10 amino acids long. V was trimmed by 3 bases and J by 6 bases, leaving 5 bases between them. The chain's CDR3 is CSVDQDGYTF. The CDR3 region has the DNA TGCAGCGTTGACCAGGATGGCTACACCTTC.

The CDR3 protein is CASSGRTGYGSGANVLTF. The CDR3 DNA reads as TGTGCCAGCAGTGGACGGACAGGATATGGATCTGGGGCCAACGTCCTGACTTTC. The chain has TRBV25-1 and TRBJ2-6; TRBD1 aligns across 7 bases. Germline CDR1 MGHDK, CDR2 SYGVNS. J was trimmed by 1 base and V by 4 bases; bases with no gene match: 10. The CDR3 is 18 residues long.

The V call is TRBV7-2, the J call TRBJ2-7; D may be TRBD2 (5 bases). CDR3 length equals 15 residues. Deletions cut 4 bases from V and 0 bases from J, with 13 bases between. CDR1 and CDR2 from the germline V gene are SGHTA and FQGNSA. CDR3 bases: TGTGCCAGCAGCTCAAGTCGGGGTACCTCCTACGAGCAGTACTTC. Amino acids: CASSSSRGTSYEQYF.

The chain uses TRBV18 and TRBJ2-5; unclear D gene. The V gene lost 3 bases and the J gene lost 4 bases, with 15 bases spanning the gap. The V gene's germline CDR1 is KGHSH and CDR2 LQKENI. The CDR3 runs to 15 residues. CDR3 loop: CASSPPLGNRETQYF. The CDR3 DNA follows: TGTGCCAGCTCACCGCCCTTAGGGAATCGAGAGACCCAGTACTTC.

The gene calls are TRBV5-4 and TRBJ2-1; 8 nucleotides match TRBD2. CDR3 length: 15 residues. V lost 3 bases to trimming and J lost 8 bases; unmatched junction nucleotides: 10. The V gene's germline CDR1 is SGHNT and CDR2 YYREEE (reference sequence). Written as DNA, the CDR3 is TGTGCCAGCAGCTCCGGACGGGCGGGAGGTCATGAGCAGTTCTTC. This encodes CASSSGRAGGHEQFF.

V gene TRBV7-3 combines with J gene TRBJ1-6; D gene unclear. This CDR3 comprises 13 residues. Between the trimmed V and J ends, which lost 5 bases and 7 bases, there was a span of 9 bases. Germline V lookup: CDR1 SGHTA, CDR2 FQGTGA. The CDR3 sequence: CASSQNGNSPLHF. The CDR3 DNA sequence: TGTGCCAGCAGCCAAAACGGGAATTCACCCCTCCACTTT.

The chain joins TRBV6-4 to TRBJ2-1; 9 bases agree with TRBD1. The CDR3 is 14 residues long. CDR1 and CDR2 (germline): MRHNA, SNTAGT. The ends lost 9 bases at V and 5 bases at J; junction bases unmatched: 8. The CDR3 nucleotides read TGTGCCAGTAAACCCGGGACAGGGAACAATGAGCAGTTCTTC. Translated: CASKPGTGNNEQFF.

The chain carries TRBV6-5 and TRBJ2-1; D unresolved. Germline values: CDR1 MNHEY, CDR2 SVGAGI. The CDR3 totals 13 residues. V was cut by 2 bases and J by 2 bases, with 4 bases left in between. DNA for the CDR3: TGTGCCAGCAGTTACACCGCCTACAATGAGCAGTTCTTC. It yields the protein CASSYTAYNEQFF.

The V and J genes are TRBV13 and TRBJ2-7; D is uncertain. CDR3 size: 18 residues. V lost 1 base to trimming and J lost 7 bases, with 26 bases between them. The germline V gene encodes CDR1 PRHDT and CDR2 FYEKMQ (reference sequence). Written as DNA, the CDR3 is TGTGCCAGCAGCTTAGAGGCTATGTTAGAGACCACCGGTTGGGAGCAGTACTTC. Protein sequence: CASSLEAMLETTGWEQYF.